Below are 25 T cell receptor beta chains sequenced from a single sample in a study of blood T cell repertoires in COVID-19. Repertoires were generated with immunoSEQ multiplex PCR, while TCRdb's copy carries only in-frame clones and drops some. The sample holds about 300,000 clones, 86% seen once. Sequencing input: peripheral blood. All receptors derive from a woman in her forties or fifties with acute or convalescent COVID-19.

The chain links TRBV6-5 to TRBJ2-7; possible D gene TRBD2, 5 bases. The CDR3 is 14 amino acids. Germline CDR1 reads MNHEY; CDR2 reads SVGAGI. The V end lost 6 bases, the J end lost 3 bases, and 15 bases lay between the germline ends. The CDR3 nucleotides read TGTGCCAGCAGAACGAAAGGACTTAACTACGAGCAGTACTTC. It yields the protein CASRTKGLNYEQYF.

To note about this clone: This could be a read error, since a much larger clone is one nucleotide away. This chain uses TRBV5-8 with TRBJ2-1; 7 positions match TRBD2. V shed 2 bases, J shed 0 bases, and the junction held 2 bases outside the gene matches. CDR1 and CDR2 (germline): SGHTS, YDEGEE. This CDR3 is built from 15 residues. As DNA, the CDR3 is TGTGCCAGCAGCTTAGGCGGGAGCTCCTACAATGAGCAGTTCTTC. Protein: CASSLGGSSYNEQFF. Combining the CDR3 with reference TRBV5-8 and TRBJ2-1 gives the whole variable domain EAGVTQSPTHLIKTRGQQATLRCSPISGHTSVYWYQQALGLGLQFLLWYDEGEERNRGNFPPRFSGRQFPNYSSELNVNALELEDSALYLCASSLGGSSYNEQFFGPGTRLTVL.

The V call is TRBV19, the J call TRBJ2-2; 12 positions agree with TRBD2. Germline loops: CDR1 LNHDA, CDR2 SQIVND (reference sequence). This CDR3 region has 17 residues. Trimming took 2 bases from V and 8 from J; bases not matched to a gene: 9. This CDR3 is CASSISASSGRAGELFF. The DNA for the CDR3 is TGTGCCAGTAGTATATCCGCTTCTAGCGGGAGGGCTGGGGAGCTGTTTTTT.

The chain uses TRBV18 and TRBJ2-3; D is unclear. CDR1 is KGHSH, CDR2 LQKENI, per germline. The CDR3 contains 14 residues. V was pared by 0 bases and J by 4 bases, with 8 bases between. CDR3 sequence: CASSPPSVPDTQYF. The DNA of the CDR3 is TGTGCCAGCTCACCACCATCAGTCCCAGATACGCAGTATTTT.

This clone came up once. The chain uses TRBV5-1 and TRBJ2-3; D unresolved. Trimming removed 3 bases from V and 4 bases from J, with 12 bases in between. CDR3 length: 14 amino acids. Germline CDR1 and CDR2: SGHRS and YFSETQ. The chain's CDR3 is CASSSASPADTQYF. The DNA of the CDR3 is TGCGCCAGCAGCTCCGCTAGTCCAGCAGATACGCAGTATTTT.

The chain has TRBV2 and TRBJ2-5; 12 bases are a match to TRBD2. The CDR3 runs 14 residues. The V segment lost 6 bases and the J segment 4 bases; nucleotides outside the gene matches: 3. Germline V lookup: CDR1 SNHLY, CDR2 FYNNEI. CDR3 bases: TGTGCCAGCAGCGGACTAGCGGGACTAGAGACCCAGTACTTC. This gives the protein CASSGLAGLETQYF.

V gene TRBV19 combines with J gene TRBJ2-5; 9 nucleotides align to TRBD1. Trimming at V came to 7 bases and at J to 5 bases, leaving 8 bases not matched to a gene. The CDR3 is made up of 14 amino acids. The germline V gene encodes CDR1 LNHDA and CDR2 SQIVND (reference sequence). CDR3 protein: CASKARDRDETQYF. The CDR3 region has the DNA TGTGCCAGTAAGGCCCGGGACAGGGATGAGACCCAGTACTTC.

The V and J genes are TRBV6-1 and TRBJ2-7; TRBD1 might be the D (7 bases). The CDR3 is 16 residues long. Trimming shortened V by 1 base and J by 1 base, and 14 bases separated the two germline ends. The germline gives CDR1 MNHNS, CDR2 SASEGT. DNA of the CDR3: TGTGCCAGCAGTGAAGAGGGAGGCAGGGGGTCCTACGAGCAGTACTTC. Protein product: CASSEEGGRGSYEQYF.

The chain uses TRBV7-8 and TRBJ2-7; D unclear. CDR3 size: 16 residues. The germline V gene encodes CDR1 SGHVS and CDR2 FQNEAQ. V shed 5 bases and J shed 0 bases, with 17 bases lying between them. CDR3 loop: CASSTFGGKSSYEQYF. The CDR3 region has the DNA TGTGCCAGCAGCACCTTTGGCGGCAAGAGCTCCTACGAGCAGTACTTC.

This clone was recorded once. DNA for the CDR3: TGCGCCAGCAGCTTTACCGGACAGGACTTTGAACCCCAGCATTTT. It specifies CASSFTGQDFEPQHF. The rearrangement uses TRBV5-1 and TRBJ1-5, with 7 bases that match TRBD1. The germline V gene has CDR1 SGHRS and CDR2 YFSETQ. This CDR3 is 15 amino acids long. Losses at the gene ends were 2 bases for V and 10 bases for J; bases not matched to a gene: 12.

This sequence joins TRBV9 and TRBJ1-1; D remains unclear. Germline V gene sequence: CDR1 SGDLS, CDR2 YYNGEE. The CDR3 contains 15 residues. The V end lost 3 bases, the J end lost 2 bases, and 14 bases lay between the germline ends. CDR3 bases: TGTGCCAGCAGCGCATTGGCCGGGTCTAACACTGAAGCTTTCTTT. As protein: CASSALAGSNTEAFF.

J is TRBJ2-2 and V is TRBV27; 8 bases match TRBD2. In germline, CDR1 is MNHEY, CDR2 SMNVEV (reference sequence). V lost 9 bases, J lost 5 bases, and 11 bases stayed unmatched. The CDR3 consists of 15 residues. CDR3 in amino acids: CASGIAGRGTGELFF. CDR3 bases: TGTGCCAGTGGGATAGCGGGGAGGGGAACCGGGGAGCTGTTTTTT.

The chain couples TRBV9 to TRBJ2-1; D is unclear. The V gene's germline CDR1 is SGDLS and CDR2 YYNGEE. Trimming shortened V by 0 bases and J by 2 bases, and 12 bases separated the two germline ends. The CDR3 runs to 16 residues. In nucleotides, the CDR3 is TGTGCCAGCAGCGTAGATTACAGCCCTACCTACAATGAGCAGTTCTTC. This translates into CASSVDYSPTYNEQFF.

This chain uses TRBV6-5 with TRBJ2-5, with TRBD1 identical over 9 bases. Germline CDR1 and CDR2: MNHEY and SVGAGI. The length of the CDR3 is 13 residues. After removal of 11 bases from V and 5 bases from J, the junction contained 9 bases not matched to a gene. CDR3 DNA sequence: TGTGCCCACACAGGGGGCTGGGGGGAGACCCAGTACTTC. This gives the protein CAHTGGWGETQYF.

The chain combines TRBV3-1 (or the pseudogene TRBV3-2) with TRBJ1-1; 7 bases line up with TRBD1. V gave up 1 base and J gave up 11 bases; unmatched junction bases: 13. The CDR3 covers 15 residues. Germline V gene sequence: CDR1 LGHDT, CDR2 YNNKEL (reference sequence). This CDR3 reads CASSQGTTTGARAFF. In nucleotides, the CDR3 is TGTGCCAGCAGCCAAGGGACGACCACAGGGGCTCGTGCTTTCTTT.

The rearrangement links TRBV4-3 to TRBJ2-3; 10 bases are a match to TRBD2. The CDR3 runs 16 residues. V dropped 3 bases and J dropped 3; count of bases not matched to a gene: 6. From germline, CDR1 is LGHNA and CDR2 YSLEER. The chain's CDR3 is CASSHEGLAATDTQYF. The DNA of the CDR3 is TGCGCCAGCAGCCATGAAGGACTAGCGGCAACAGATACGCAGTATTTT.

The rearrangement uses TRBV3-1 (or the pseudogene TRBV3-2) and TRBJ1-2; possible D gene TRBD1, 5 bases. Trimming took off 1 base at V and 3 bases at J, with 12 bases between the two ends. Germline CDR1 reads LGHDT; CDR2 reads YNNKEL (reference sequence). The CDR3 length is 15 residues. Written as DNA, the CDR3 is TGTGCCAGCAGCCAAGGCGGGGGTTCCTACTATGGCTACACCTTC. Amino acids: CASSQGGGSYYGYTF.

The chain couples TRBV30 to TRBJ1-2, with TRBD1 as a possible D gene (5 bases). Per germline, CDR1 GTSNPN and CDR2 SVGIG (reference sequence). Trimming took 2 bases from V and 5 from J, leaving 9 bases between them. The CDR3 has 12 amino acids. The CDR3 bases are TGTGCCTGGAGTCAGACAGCTTATGGCTACACCTTC. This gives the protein CAWSQTAYGYTF.

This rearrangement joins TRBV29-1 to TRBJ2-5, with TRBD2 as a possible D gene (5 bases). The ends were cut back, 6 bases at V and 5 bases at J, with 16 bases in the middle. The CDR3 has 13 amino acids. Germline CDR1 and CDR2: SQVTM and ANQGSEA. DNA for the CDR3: TGCAGCGTGGGAGACTTCTTTTGGGAGACCCAGTACTTC. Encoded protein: CSVGDFFWETQYF. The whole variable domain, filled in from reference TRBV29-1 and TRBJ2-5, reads SAVISQKPSRDICQRGTSLTIQCQVDSQVTMMFWYRQQPGQSLTLIATANQGSEATYESGFVIDKFPISRPNLTFSTLTVSNMSPEDSSIYLCSVGDFFWETQYFGPGTRLLVL.

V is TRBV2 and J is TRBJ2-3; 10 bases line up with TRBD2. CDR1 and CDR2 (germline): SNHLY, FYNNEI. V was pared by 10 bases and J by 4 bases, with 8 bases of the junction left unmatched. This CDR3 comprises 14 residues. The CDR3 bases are TGTGCCACCCAAGGGACTAGCGAAGCAGATACGCAGTATTTT. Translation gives CATQGTSEADTQYF.

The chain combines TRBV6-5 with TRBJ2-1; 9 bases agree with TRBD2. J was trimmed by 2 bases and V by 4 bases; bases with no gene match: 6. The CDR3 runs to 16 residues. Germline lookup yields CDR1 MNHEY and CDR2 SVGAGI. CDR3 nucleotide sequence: TGTGCCAGCAGTTGGGGGAGCGGGAGGACCTACAATGAGCAGTTCTTC. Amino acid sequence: CASSWGSGRTYNEQFF.

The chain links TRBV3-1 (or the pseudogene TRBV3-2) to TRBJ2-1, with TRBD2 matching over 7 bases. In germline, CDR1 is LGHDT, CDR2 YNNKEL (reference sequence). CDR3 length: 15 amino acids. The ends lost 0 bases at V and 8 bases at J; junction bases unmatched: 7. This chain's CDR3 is CASSQELARFDEQFF. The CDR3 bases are TGTGCCAGCAGCCAAGAACTAGCGCGGTTCGATGAGCAGTTCTTC.

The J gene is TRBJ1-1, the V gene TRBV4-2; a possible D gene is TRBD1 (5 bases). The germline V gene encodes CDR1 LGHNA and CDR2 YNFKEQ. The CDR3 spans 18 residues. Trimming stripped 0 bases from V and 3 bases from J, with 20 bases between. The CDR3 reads CASSQDEGRRGRDTEAFF. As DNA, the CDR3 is TGTGCCAGCAGCCAAGATGAAGGAAGGAGGGGTCGGGACACTGAAGCTTTCTTT.

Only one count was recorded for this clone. The CDR3 here is CASSPPTGDEKLFF. CDR3 DNA sequence: TGTGCCAGCTCACCGCCTACAGGGGATGAAAAACTGTTTTTT. The chain joins TRBV18 to TRBJ1-4, with TRBD1 matching over 7 bases. CDR3 length: 14 amino acids. The V gene's germline CDR1 is KGHSH and CDR2 LQKENI. Trimming cost V 3 bases and J 6 bases; bases outside gene matches: 4.

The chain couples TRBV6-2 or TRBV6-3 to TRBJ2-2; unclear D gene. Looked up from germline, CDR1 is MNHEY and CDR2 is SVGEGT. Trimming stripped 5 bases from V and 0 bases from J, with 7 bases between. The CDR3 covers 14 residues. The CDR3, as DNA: TGTGCCAGCAGTGGGCGTCCGAACACCGGGGAGCTGTTTTTT. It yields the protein CASSGRPNTGELFF.